This TCR beta chain was observed in a study of blood T cells in healthy people across ages. V lost 5 bases to trimming and J lost 0 bases; unmatched junction nucleotides: 3. The CDR3 has 16 residues. Germline V CDR1 and CDR2: SQVTM, ANQGSEA. Each individual donor underwent a draw of about 9.9 milliliters of peripheral blood. Next came a second PCR, run for 7 to 11 cycles, which used a sample-barcoded 5' primer along with a J-beta primer mix. Each of the samples gave a minimum of 2.5 million paired-end reads that contained CDR3. TCRdb recomputed calls from the 5' RACE reads with MiXCR, one row per CDR3 protein. This repertoire shows about 1 million distinct CDR3 sequences, under 30% found once; its top ten account for approximately 0.7%. This same sample was also part of a study on T cells of mothers and their children. As that study records: RNA extracted was entirely used for cDNA synthesis, 1.5 ug per 15 ul. There were no persistent microchimeric T cell clones detected.

The chain couples TRBV29-1 to TRBJ2-1; 14 bases agree with TRBD2. The source material was blood. The TCR was taken from a girl aged 2 to 10 in good health. CDR3 sequence: CSVTGTSGSSYNEQFF. CDR3 bases: TGCAGCGTTACCGGGACTAGCGGGAGCTCCTACAATGAGCAGTTCTTC.